The clone carrying this T cell receptor beta chain has a single count. Its target is unknown. Profiled with immunoSEQ multiplex PCR; TCRdb holds only in-frame clones, not every one. The data hold tens of thousands of clones, with 81% observed a single time. Unmatched junction bases numbered 5, after V lost 1 base and J lost 5 bases. This CDR3 region has 14 residues. Germline-derived CDR1 and CDR2 are KGHSH and LQKENI. These data come from a study of a mutant IDH1 vaccine in newly diagnosed glioma. Study in general: Treated patients comprised about 60% males and approximately 38% females, mean age about 43 years. Standard pretreatment was either radiotherapy, temozolomide, or, for most, radiochemotherapy with temozolomide.

Indicated time point: week 47, end of study. A single vaccine dose contained 300 ug of mutant IDH1 20-mer peptide, and topical imiquimod was used with it. The input for sequencing was PBMCs, taken from a glioma patient whose treatment included an IDH1 peptide vaccine. The chain recombines TRBV18 with TRBJ2-7; 7 nucleotides match TRBD1. The source is a middle-aged man with glioma. CDR3 region: CASSPQGAIDEQYF. The CDR3 DNA reads as TGTGCCAGCTCACCACAGGGGGCGATAGACGAGCAGTACTTC.